These T cell receptor beta chains were read from a single sample in a study of T cell clones after liver transplantation. TCRdb keeps only in-frame clones here, not all; method: immunoSEQ multiplex PCR. Of around 20,000 clones detected, approximately 88% appear once; the ten largest clones hold 10% to 15%. This material consisted of CD8+ T cells from blood, taken before liver transplant. Every receptor here comes from a human donor who received a liver transplant. Each CDR3 is given with its conserved first and last residue. The D gene is left open where the match is weak. Rows may omit the clone size; those that give it use once, few, many or a size class.

abundance	d_gene	j_gene	v_gene	CDR3nt	CDR3aa
.	.	TRBJ2-1	TRBV7-2	TGTGCCAGCAGCTTGGGGCCTCGCAATGAGCAGTTCTTC	CASSLGPRNEQFF
few	TRBD2	TRBJ2-7	TRBV27	TGTGCCAGCGGGCGGGGACTAGCGGGAGGGGGCCATTGGGGGCAGTACTTC	CASGRGLAGGGHWGQYF
.	.	TRBJ2-1	TRBV29-1	TGCAGCGTTGAAGCTTCCTACAATGAGCAGTTCTTC	CSVEASYNEQFF
.	TRBD2	TRBJ2-1	TRBV6-5	TGTGCCAGCAGCGCCGAAACTAGCGGGCTTAATGAGCAGTTCTTC	CASSAETSGLNEQFF
.	TRBD1	TRBJ2-3	TRBV6-6	TGTGCCAGCAGTTCCAGGGGGCAATATACGCAGTATTTT	CASSSRGQYTQYF
.	.	TRBJ2-1	TRBV9	TGTGCCAGCAGCCCTGGGACCAGCGAGCAGTTCTTC	CASSPGTSEQFF
.	TRBD2	TRBJ2-1	TRBV28	TGTGCCAGCAGCATACGGGGGGCCTACAATGAGCAGTTCTTC	CASSIRGAYNEQFF
.	.	TRBJ2-7	TRBV19	TGTGCCAGTAGCCGGGGCCTCTACGAGCAGTACTTC	CASSRGLYEQYF
.	.	TRBJ2-1	TRBV5-1	TGCGCCAGCAGCCTAGGGGGAAGCTCCTACAATGAGCAGTTCTTC	CASSLGGSSYNEQFF
.	.	TRBJ2-1	TRBV4-1	TGCGCCAGCAGTCGGCTCTTAGGGACCAATGAGCAGTTCTTC	CASSRLLGTNEQFF
once	.	TRBJ1-1	TRBV19	TGTGCCAGTAGTATCGAGGGACTGAACACTGAAGCTTTCTTT	CASSIEGLNTEAFF
.	.	TRBJ1-2	TRBV27	TGTGCCAGCAGTTTAGGGGGTTCGAACTATGGCTACACCTTC	CASSLGGSNYGYTF
.	TRBD2	TRBJ2-3	TRBV5-4	TGTGCCAGCAGTTCCCGGGAGGGCGGGGCAGATACGCAGTATTTT	CASSSREGGADTQYF
.	.	TRBJ1-1	TRBV19	TGTGCCAGTAGTACTTGGACGGCATTGAACACTGAAGCTTTCTTT	CASSTWTALNTEAFF
.	TRBD2	TRBJ2-2	TRBV29-1	TGCAGCGTTGCGGGGGGCACCGGGGAGCTGTTTTTT	CSVAGGTGELFF
once	.	TRBJ2-7	TRBV5-6	TGTGCCAGCAGCTTCGCAACCTACGAGCAGTACTTC	CASSFATYEQYF
.	.	TRBJ2-2	TRBV4-3	TGCGCCAGCAGCCCCTTTGGGACATTGAACACCGGGGAGCTGTTTTTT	CASSPFGTLNTGELFF
medium-sized	.	TRBJ2-4	TRBV6-5	TGTGCCGGCCTGAGTTTCGCCAAAAACATTCAGTACTTC	CAGLSFAKNIQYF
.	TRBD2	TRBJ2-1	TRBV27	TGTGCCAGCAGTCCCTCGGGACTAAGCTCCTACAATGAGCAGTTCTTC	CASSPSGLSSYNEQFF
.	.	TRBJ2-1	TRBV7-9	TGTGCCAGCGAACAAGACAGCTCCTACAATGAGCAGTTCTTC	CASEQDSSYNEQFF
.	.	TRBJ2-7	TRBV10-2	TGCGCCAGCAGGTCGGGTGATTCCTACGAGCAGTACTTC	CASRSGDSYEQYF
.	.	TRBJ2-3	TRBV7-3	TGTGCCAGCAGCTCCCTGACCAGGAGCAAGCAGTATTTT	CASSSLTRSKQYF
.	TRBD2	TRBJ2-1	TRBV4-3	TGCGCCAGCTCAGCGGGGACGACGGCTCCATACAATGAGCAGTTCTTC	CASSAGTTAPYNEQFF
.	.	TRBJ2-4	TRBV7-9	TGTGCCAGCAGCCTTTCTAAGGAAAACATTCAGTACTTC	CASSLSKENIQYF
.	.	TRBJ2-1	TRBV18	TGTGCCAGCTCACCAGGACAGGAGCAGTTCTTC	CASSPGQEQFF
.	TRBD1	TRBJ1-1	TRBV5-6	TGTGCCAGCAGCCAATGGACAGGGACTTTCGTGGGGAGAACTGAAGCTTTCTTT	CASSQWTGTFVGRTEAFF
once	.	TRBJ2-3	TRBV6-1	TGTGCCAGCAGTGCGCTTGAGAGCGGACCTATCACAGATACGCAGTATTTT	CASSALESGPITDTQYF
.	TRBD1	TRBJ2-1	TRBV9	TGTGCCAGCAGCCCAGACAGGGGTAATGAGCAGTTCTTC	CASSPDRGNEQFF
.	.	TRBJ2-7	TRBV27	TGTGCCAGTAGATCGCAGACCTACGAGCAGTACTTC	CASRSQTYEQYF
.	TRBD2	TRBJ2-2	TRBV5-1	TGCGCCAGCAGCCCAGACACTAGCGGGAGGACTGTCGGGGAGCTGTTTTTT	CASSPDTSGRTVGELFF
.	.	TRBJ2-2	TRBV9	TGTGCCAGCAGCGTCCTGGGTCCCCCGAACACCGGGGAGCTGTTTTTT	CASSVLGPPNTGELFF
.	.	TRBJ2-7	TRBV28	TGTGCCAGCAGTCCGGGACTGGTCATCTACGAGCAGTACTTC	CASSPGLVIYEQYF
.	.	TRBJ2-7	TRBV7-9	TGTGCCAGCAGCTTAGTAGGGCCCCCCGGTGGTCCGCAGTACTTC	CASSLVGPPGGPQYF
.	TRBD1	TRBJ1-2	TRBV4-3	TGCGCCAGCAGCCTCGGGACAGCGTCAGGCTACACCTTC	CASSLGTASGYTF
.	.	TRBJ2-1	TRBV28	TGTGCCAGCAGTTTGGATCGGGACTCCTACAATGAGCAGTTCTTC	CASSLDRDSYNEQFF
.	TRBD1	TRBJ1-2	TRBV28	TGTGCCAGCAGCGGAACAGGGGGCGACTATGGCTACACCTTC	CASSGTGGDYGYTF
once	.	TRBJ2-2	TRBV4-1	TGCGCCAGCAGCCACTTTACCGGGGAGCTGTTTTTT	CASSHFTGELFF
.	.	TRBJ1-2	TRBV6-5	TGTGCCAGCAGTTCCACGGCGGGGGGAGGGAGAAGCTACACCTTC	CASSSTAGGGRSYTF
.	.	TRBJ2-7	TRBV4-1	TGCGCCAGCAGCATATCCCTAGCGCGGGCTTACGAGCAGTACTTC	CASSISLARAYEQYF